This T cell receptor beta chain was identified in a study of blood T cell repertoires in COVID-19. This clone was observed once. TCRdb keeps only in-frame clones here, not all; method: immunoSEQ multiplex PCR. The table shows about 60,000 clones, with roughly 80% occurring only once. This clonotype was sampled from a woman between 35 and 50 years old with acute COVID-19. The sequenced sample was PBMCs or T cells enriched from blood (not recorded which).

The CDR3 region has the DNA TGTGCCAGCAGCTCCCGAGTGGGGGGGGCGCCCAATGAGCAGTTCTTC. Protein product: CASSSRVGGAPNEQFF. The chain employs TRBV5-8 and TRBJ2-1, with a tentative D call TRBD2 (7 bases). The CDR3 is 16 amino acids. V was trimmed by 3 bases and J by 6 bases, leaving 19 bases between them. Germline CDR1 reads SGHTS; CDR2 reads YDEGEE.